This T cell receptor (beta chain) was sequenced during a study of cytomegalovirus exposure and HLA in healthy donors. About the research overall: The Caucasian-associated ancestry cluster contained approximately 81% of the 300 to 450 genotyped donors. General study points: The majority of TCR sequences were rare, yet some public TCRs appeared in many donors. When a later analysis compared HLA-associated TCR beta chains with equally common others, the HLA-associated chains turned out to be more clonally expanded and to have lower generation probabilities.

Worth noting for this clone: Its antigen is as yet unknown.

This CDR3 is 13 amino acids long. Germline trimming cut 5 bases from V and 8 bases from J; bases unmatched to any gene: 5. Germline CDR1 reads ENHRY; CDR2 reads SYGVKD. The PCR made use of 60 Vbeta and 13 Jbeta primers. The protocol was immunoSEQ multiplex PCR, while the TCRdb copy is restricted to in-frame clones and leaves out a portion. The sample shows fewer than 200,000 clones, roughly 79% of them seen only once. This chain links TRBV10-3 with TRBJ1-2; TRBD1 agrees at 10 bases. The TCR comes from a woman aged 45-65 years in good health and CMV-seronegative. What was sequenced was PBMCs. The CDR3 sequence: CAISRGQGDGYTF. The CDR3 DNA is TGTGCCATCAGTCGAGGACAGGGGGACGGCTACACCTTC.